Here is one TCR beta chain with its context. Its antigen is as yet unknown. The protocol was immunoSEQ multiplex PCR, while the TCRdb copy is restricted to in-frame clones and leaves out a portion. The sample includes over 100,000 clones, about 93% seen only once; the top ten take around 0.12%. This sample was taken from a study of graft-versus-host responses after intestinal transplantation. Study summary: Among the recipients, transplants were multivisceral, liver-intestinal, or isolated intestinal. Each recipient received anti-thymocyte globulin induction, then tacrolimus and steroids for about 3 years.

The CDR3 consists of 15 residues. With 1 base removed from V and 4 bases from J, the gap between germline ends came to 13 bases. Germline CDR1 is MGHRA and CDR2 is YSYEKL. General observations from the study: Investigators detected GvH clones in recipient marrow, with some emerging earlier in ileum or blood.

This specimen was unstimulated CD4+ T cells sorted from spleen or lymph node cells, taken before intestinal transplant. The chain has TRBV4-1 and TRBJ1-2; D is possibly TRBD1 (5 bases). This clonotype was sampled from a human donor who received an intestinal transplant. This chain's CDR3 is CASSQGGMGSYGYTF. CDR3 coding DNA: TGCGCCAGCAGCCAAGGGGGGATGGGGAGCTATGGCTACACCTTC.